This TCR beta chain was profiled in a study of regulatory T cells in long-lasting Graves disease. Study-level information: Graves' cases, newly diagnosed, had used antithyroid drugs under 3 months. General study findings and limits: When disease was persistent, TRBV28, TRBJ1-2 and TRBJ2-5 were the favored segments.

The time point denotes: newly diagnosed GD, antithyroid drugs for less than 3 months. With RNA extracted from PBMCs as input, the TCR library was made. Arm-PCR with iRepertoire HTBI primers amplified the CDR3 regions for these TCR beta libraries. TCRdb recomputed calls from the multiplex PCR reads with MiXCR, one row per CDR3 protein. Among about 450,000 distinct CDR3 sequences, roughly 17% were seen once, and the ten largest hold about 10%. Concerning this clonotype itself: The antigen remains unidentified.

The CDR3 has 15 residues. CDR1 and CDR2 (germline): SEHNR, FQNEAQ (reference sequence). The same sample was also studied in work on T cells in Graves' hyperthyroidism and ophthalmopathy. That work adds: The primer set for the first-round RT-PCR of the TCR CDR3 was HTBI. The majority of expanded thyroid clonotypes above 0.001 also appeared in blood.

The chain is built from TRBV7-9 and TRBJ2-3; D remains unclear. Judging by the DNA end, TRBJ2-1 fits better; the J call may be wrong. The sequenced sample was peripheral blood mononuclear cells (PBMCs), obtained at new diagnosis, from a patient treated with antithyroid drugs. This clonotype was sampled from a woman in her twenties or thirties with Graves disease. CDR3 in amino acids: CASSLAYRTALEQFF. In DNA form, the CDR3 reads TGTGCCAGCAGCTTGGCTTACCGGACCGCACTAGAGCAGTTCTTC.